The 5 T cell receptor beta chains reported below all come from one sample, sequenced in a study of blood T cell repertoires in COVID-19. Sequencing was performed with immunoSEQ multiplex PCR; in TCRdb, only in-frame clones are kept and a portion is missing. There are over 55,000 clones in the sample; roughly 80% occur only once, and approximately 4% lies in the top ten. Sample: PBMCs or T cells enriched from blood (not recorded which). Receptors were obtained from a woman aged 40 to 50 with acute COVID-19.

This clone was counted once. This rearrangement joins TRBV7-9 to TRBJ2-5, with 10 bases matching TRBD2. This CDR3 comprises 17 residues. Looked up from germline, CDR1 is SEHNR and CDR2 is FQNEAQ (reference sequence). Germline trimming cut 5 bases from V and 4 bases from J; bases unmatched to any gene: 13. The CDR3 DNA is TGTGCCAGCAGCCCCCCCACCACTAGCGGGGTGTCAGAGACCCAGTACTTC. Its translation: CASSPPTTSGVSETQYF.

The chain recombines TRBV6-5 with TRBJ2-7, with 11 nucleotides matching TRBD1. Germline lookup yields CDR1 MNHEY and CDR2 SVGAGI. Losses at the gene ends were 6 bases for V and 3 bases for J; bases not matched to a gene: 4. CDR3 length equals 14 residues. As DNA, the CDR3 is TGTGCCAGCAGGTTTGGGACAGGGGGCTACGAGCAGTACGTC. Its protein is CASRFGTGGYEQYV.

The V call is TRBV28, the J call TRBJ1-2; no definite D call. Deletions cut 3 bases from V and 3 bases from J, with 8 bases between. The CDR3 has 13 amino acids. CDR1 and CDR2 from the germline V gene are MDHEN and SYDVKM. This CDR3 is CASSFQVYYGYTF. CDR3 coding DNA: TGTGCCAGCAGTTTTCAGGTTTACTATGGCTACACCTTC.

This clone was picked up a small number of times. This chain joins TRBV5-1 and TRBJ2-1, with TRBD2 identical over 9 bases. Per germline, CDR1 SGHRS and CDR2 YFSETQ. Losses at the gene ends were 4 bases for V and 4 bases for J; bases not matched to a gene: 6. The CDR3 extends over 15 amino acids. Here the CDR3 reads CASSLETSGYNEQFF. The CDR3 DNA follows: TGCGCCAGCAGCCTAGAGACTAGCGGATACAATGAGCAGTTCTTC.

This clone has more than one count but fewer than ten. A junction end diverges from the germline sequence, so it may reflect a read error. V is TRBV7-7 and J is TRBJ2-2, with 10 bases that match TRBD2. CDR3 length: 15 residues. Germline V lookup: CDR1 SSHAT, CDR2 FNYEAQ (reference sequence). The CDR3 region is CASSLIAGGTGELFF. The CDR3 nucleotides are TGTGCTAGCAGCTTGATAGCGGGAGGCACCGGGGAGCTGTTTTTT.